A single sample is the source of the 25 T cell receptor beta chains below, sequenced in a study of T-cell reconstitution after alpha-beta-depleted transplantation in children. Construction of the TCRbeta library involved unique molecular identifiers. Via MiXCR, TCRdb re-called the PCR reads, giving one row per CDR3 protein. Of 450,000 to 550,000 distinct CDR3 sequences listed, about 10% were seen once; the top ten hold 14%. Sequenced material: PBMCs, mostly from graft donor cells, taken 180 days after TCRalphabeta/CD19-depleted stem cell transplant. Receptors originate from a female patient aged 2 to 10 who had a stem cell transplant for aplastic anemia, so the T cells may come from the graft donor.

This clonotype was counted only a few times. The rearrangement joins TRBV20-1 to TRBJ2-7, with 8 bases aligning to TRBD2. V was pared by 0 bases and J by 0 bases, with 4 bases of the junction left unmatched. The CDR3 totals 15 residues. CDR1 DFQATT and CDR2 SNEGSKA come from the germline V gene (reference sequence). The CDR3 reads CSARDLAGSSYEQYF. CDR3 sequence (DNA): TGCAGTGCTAGAGATTTAGCGGGGAGCTCCTACGAGCAGTACTTC.

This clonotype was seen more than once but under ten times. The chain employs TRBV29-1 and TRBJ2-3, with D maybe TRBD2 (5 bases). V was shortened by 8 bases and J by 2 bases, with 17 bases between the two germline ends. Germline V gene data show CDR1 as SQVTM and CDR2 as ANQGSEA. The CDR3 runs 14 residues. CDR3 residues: CSLRTRPFTDTQYF. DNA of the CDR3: TGCAGCTTGCGAACTAGGCCTTTCACAGATACGCAGTATTTT.

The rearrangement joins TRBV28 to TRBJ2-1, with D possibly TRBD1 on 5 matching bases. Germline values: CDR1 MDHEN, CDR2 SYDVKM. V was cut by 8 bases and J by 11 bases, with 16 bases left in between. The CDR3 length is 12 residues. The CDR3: CASDSLWAKQFF. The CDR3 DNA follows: TGTGCCAGCGACAGTTTGTGGGCCAAGCAGTTCTTC.

In nucleotides, the CDR3 is TGTGCCAGCAGTGGGGACAGGGGGCGAGGCGGGGAGCTGTTTTTT. This codes for CASSGDRGRGGELFF. The genes are TRBV25-1 and TRBJ2-2; 12 bases are a match to TRBD1. The CDR3 totals 15 residues. Losses at the gene ends were 4 bases for V and 7 bases for J; bases not matched to a gene: 4. The germline V gene encodes CDR1 MGHDK and CDR2 SYGVNS.

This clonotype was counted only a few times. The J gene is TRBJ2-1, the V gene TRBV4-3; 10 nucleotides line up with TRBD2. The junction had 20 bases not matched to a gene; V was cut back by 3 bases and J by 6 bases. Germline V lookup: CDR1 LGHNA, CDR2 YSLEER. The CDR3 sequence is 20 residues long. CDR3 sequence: CASSHPIVPSGSSVSNEQFF. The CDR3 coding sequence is TGCGCCAGCAGCCATCCTATTGTGCCTAGCGGGAGTTCGGTTAGCAATGAGCAGTTCTTC.

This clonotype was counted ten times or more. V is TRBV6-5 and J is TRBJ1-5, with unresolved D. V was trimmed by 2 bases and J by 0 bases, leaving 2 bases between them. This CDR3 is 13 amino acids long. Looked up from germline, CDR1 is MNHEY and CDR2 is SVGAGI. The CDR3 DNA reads TGTGCCAGCAGTTACAATAGCAATCAGCCCCAGCATTTT. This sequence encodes CASSYNSNQPQHF.

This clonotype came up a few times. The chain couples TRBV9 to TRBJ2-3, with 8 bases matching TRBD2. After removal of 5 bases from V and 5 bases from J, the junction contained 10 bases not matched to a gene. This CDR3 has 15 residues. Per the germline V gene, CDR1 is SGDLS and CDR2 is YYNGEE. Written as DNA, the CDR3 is TGTGCCAGCAGAGGGAGCGGGAGAGGTGGAGATACGCAGTATTTT. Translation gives CASRGSGRGGDTQYF. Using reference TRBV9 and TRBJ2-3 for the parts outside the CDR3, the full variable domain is DSGVTQTPKHLITATGQRVTLRCSPRSGDLSVYWYQQSLDQGLQFLIQYYNGEERAKGNILERFSAQQFPDLHSELNLSSLELGDSALYFCASRGSGRGGDTQYFGPGTRLTVL.

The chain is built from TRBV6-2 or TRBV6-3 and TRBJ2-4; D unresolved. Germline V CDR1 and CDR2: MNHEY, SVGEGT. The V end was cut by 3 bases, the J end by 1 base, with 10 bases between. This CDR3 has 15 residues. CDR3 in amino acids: CASSYLESAKNIQYF. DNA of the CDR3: TGTGCCAGCAGTTATTTGGAATCGGCCAAAAACATTCAGTACTTC.

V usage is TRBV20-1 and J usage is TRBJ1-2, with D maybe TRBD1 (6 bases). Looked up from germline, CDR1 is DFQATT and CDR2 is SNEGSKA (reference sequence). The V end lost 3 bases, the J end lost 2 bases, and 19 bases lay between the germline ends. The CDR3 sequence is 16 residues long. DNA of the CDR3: TGCAGTGCTAGCATCCCCCGGGGGGCGTTCAACTATGGCTACACCTTC. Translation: CSASIPRGAFNYGYTF.

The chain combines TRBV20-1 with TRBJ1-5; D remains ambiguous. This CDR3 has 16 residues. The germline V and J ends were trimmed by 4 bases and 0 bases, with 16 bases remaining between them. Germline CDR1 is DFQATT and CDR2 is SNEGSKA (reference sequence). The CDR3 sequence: CSATAALSLSNQPQHF. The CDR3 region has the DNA TGCAGTGCTACAGCGGCCCTGTCCCTTAGCAATCAGCCCCAGCATTTT.

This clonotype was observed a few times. The CDR3 is CSARVASGQETQYF. CDR3 bases: TGCAGTGCTAGAGTGGCTAGCGGCCAAGAGACCCAGTACTTC. The V call is TRBV20-1, the J call TRBJ2-5, with 7 bases identical to TRBD2. The V gene's germline CDR1 is DFQATT and CDR2 SNEGSKA (reference sequence). V was clipped by 1 base and J by 1 base; unmatched bases: 3. The CDR3 is 14 residues long.

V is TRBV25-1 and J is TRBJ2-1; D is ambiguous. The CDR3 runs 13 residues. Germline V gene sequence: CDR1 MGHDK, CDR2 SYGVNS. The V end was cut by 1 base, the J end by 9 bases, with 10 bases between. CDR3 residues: CASSEFRVPEQFF. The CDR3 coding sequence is TGTGCCAGCAGTGAATTTCGAGTCCCTGAGCAGTTCTTC.

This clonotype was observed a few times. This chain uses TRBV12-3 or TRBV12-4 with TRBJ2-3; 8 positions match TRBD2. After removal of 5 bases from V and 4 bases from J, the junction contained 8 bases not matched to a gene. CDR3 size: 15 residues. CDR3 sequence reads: CASSLSGAGADTQYF. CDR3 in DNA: TGTGCCAGCAGTCTTAGCGGGGCGGGAGCAGATACGCAGTATTTT.

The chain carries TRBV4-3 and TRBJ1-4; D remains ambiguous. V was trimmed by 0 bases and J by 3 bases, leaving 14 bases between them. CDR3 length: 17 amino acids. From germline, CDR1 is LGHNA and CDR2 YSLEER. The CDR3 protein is CASSQDLPTRSNEKLFF. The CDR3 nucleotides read TGCGCCAGCAGCCAAGATCTACCGACAAGGTCTAATGAAAAACTGTTTTTT.

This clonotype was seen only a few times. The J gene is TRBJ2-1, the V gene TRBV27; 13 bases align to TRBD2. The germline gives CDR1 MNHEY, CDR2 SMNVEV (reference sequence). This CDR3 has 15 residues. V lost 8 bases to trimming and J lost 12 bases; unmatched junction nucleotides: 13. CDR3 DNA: TGTGCCAGCGCTAGAGGGACTAGCGGGAAAGGAGTGCAGTTCTTC. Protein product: CASARGTSGKGVQFF.

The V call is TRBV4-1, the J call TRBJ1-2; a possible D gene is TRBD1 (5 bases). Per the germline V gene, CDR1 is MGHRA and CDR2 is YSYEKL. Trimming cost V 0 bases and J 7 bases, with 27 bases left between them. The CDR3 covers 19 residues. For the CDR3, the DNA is TGCGCCAGCAGCCAAGATAGAAGTTTCGGCACAGGTTCCTATGCTGGCTACACCTTC. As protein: CASSQDRSFGTGSYAGYTF.

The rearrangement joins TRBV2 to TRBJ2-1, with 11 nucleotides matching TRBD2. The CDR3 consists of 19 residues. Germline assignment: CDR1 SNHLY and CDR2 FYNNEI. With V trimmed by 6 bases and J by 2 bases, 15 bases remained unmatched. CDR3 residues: CASRETGTSGPWPYNEQFF. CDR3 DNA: TGTGCCAGCAGAGAAACCGGGACTAGCGGCCCATGGCCCTACAATGAGCAGTTCTTC. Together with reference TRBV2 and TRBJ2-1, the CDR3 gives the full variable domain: EPEVTQTPSHQVTQMGQEVILRCVPISNHLYFYWYRQILGQKVEFLVSFYNNEISEKSEIFDDQFSVERPDGSNFTLKIRSTKLEDSAMYFCASRETGTSGPWPYNEQFFGPGTRLTVL.

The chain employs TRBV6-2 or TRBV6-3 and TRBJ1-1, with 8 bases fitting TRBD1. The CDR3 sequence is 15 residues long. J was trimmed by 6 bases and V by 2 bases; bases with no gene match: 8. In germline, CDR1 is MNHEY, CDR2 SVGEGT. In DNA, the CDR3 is TGTGCCAGCAGTTACGCGGGGACAGGAAAAGCTGAAGCTTTCTTT. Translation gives CASSYAGTGKAEAFF.

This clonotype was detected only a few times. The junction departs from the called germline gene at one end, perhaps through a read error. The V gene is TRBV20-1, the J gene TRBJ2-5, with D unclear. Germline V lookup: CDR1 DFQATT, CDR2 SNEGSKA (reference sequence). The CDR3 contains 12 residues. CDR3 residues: CSARPHQETQYF. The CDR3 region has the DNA TGCAGTGCTAGACCCCACCAGGAGACCCAGTACTTC.

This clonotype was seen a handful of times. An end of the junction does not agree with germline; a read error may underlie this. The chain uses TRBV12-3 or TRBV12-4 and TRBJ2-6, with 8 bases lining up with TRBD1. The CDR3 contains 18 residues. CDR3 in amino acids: CACSLGTGLGTGANVLTF. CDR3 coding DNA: TGTGCCTGCAGTTTAGGGACAGGCCTGGGGACTGGGGCCAACGTCCTGACTTTC.

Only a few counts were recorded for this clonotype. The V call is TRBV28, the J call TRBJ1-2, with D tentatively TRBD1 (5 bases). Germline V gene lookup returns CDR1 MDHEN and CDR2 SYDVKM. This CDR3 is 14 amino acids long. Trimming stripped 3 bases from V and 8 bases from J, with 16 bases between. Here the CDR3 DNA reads TGTGCCAGCAGTTTCCCATCCGGGGGAAACGGCTACACCTTC. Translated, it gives CASSFPSGGNGYTF.

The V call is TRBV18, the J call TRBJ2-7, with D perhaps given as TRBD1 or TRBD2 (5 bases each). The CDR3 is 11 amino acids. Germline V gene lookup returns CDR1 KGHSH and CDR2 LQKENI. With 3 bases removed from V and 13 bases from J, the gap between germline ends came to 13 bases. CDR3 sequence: CASSPGTVLYV. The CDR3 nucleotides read TGTGCCAGCTCACCGGGGACCGTACTATACGTC.

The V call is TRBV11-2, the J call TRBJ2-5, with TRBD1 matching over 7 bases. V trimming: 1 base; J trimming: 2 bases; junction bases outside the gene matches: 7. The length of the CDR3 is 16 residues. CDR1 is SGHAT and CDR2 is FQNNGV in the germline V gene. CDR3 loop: CASSLGKGTAQETQYF. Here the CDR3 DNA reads TGTGCCAGCAGCTTAGGGAAAGGGACAGCACAAGAGACCCAGTACTTC. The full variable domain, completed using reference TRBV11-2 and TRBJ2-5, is EAGVAQSPRYKIIEKRQSVAFWCNPISGHATLYWYQQILGQGPKLLIQFQNNGVVDDSQLPKDRFSAERLKGVDSTLKIQPAKLEDSAVYLCASSLGKGTAQETQYFGPGTRLLVL.

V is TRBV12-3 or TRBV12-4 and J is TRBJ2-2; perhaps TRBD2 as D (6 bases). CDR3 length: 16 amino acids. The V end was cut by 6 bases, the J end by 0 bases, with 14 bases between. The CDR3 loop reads CASSAGTLPNTGELFF. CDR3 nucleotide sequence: TGTGCCAGCAGCGCCGGGACTCTCCCGAACACCGGGGAGCTGTTTTTT.

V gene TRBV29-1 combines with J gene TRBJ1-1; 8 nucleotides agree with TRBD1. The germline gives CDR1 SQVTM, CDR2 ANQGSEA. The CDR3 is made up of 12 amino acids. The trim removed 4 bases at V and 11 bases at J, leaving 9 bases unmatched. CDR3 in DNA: TGCAGCGTTGGATTGGCGACAGGGGCCGCTTTCTTT. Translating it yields CSVGLATGAAFF.